The clone carrying this T cell receptor beta chain occurred many times. What it binds is not known. This record belongs to a study of T cells in Graves' hyperthyroidism and ophthalmopathy. The wider study: Sampling of peripheral blood happened at initial diagnosis, prior to any treatment. Points from the study as a whole: Model output signaled ophthalmopathy a median approximately six months ahead of onset.

Recently diagnosed hyperthyroidism of less than 2 months' duration affected patients aged 18 to 65. The length of the CDR3 is 15 residues. V lost 8 bases, J lost 0 bases, and 14 bases lay in between. The V gene's germline CDR1 is LNHDA and CDR2 SQIVND (reference sequence). It was RNA transcripts that yielded the amplified TCR beta CDR3 regions. In the first-round RT-PCR of the TCR CDR3, the HTBI primer set was used. TCRdb used MiXCR to reprocess the multiplex PCR reads, holding one entry per CDR3 protein. Among fewer than 650,000 distinct CDR3 sequences listed, roughly 15% were seen once. This TCR came from a woman aged 40 to 50 with Graves' hyperthyroidism. The sample consisted of blood. The chain carries TRBV19 and TRBJ2-1; no clear D. This CDR3 is CASQSRMSSYNEQFF. CDR3 nucleotide sequence: TGTGCCAGTCAGAGCCGGATGAGCTCCTACAATGAGCAGTTCTTC.